The clone carrying this TCR beta chain was detected a few times. Its antigen is currently unknown. TCRdb called the reads again in MiXCR, with one record for every CDR3 protein. The sample shows about 310,000 distinct CDR3 sequences, roughly 16% of them seen only once. CDR1 and CDR2 from the germline V gene are MNHNY and SVGAGI (reference sequence). V was cut by 3 bases and J by 0 bases, with 2 bases left in between. The CDR3 is made up of 12 amino acids. This record belongs to a study of T cell repertoires in cytomegalovirus infection. For the study at large: Indications of both CMV infection and matching HLA type were provided by public TCR beta signatures. Whole-study results and caveats: The study found HLA-C-restricted CMV-specific TCR beta clonotypes dominating the ex vivo response.

This TCR was sampled from a human donor in good health (CMV status not recorded). Some clones in this sample may be carry-over from other donors' samples. The J gene is TRBJ1-1, the V gene TRBV6-6; D gene uncertain. The sample was PBMCs. CDR3 protein: CASSYLNTEAFF. The CDR3 coding sequence is TGTGCCAGCAGTTATTTGAACACTGAAGCTTTCTTT.